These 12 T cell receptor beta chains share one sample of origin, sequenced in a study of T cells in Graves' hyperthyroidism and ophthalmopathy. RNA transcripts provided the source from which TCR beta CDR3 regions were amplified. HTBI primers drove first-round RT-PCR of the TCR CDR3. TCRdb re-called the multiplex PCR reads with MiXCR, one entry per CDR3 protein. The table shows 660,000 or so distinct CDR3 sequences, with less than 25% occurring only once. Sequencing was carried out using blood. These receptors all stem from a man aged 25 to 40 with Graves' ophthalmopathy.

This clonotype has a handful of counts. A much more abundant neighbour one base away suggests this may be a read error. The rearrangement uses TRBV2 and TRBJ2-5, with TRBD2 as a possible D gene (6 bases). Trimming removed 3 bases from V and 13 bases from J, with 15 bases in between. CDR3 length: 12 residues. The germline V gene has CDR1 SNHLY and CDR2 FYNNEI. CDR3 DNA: TGTGCCAGCAGTGATCGGGAGCAACGGGGGTACTTC. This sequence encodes CASSDREQRGYF.

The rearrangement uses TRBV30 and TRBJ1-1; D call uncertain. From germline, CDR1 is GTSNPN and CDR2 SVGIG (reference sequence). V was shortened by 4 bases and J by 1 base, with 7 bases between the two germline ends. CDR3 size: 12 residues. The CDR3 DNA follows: TGTGCCTGGAATGCAGGGAACACTGAAGCTTTCTTT. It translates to CAWNAGNTEAFF.

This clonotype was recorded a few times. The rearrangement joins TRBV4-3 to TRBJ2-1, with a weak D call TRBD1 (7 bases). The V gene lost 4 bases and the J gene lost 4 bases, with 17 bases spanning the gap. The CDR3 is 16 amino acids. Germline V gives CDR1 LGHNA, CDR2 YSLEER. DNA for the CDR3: TGCGCCAGCAGCCCCAAGCGGACAGGAGGGTACAATGAGCAGTTCTTC. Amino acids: CASSPKRTGGYNEQFF.

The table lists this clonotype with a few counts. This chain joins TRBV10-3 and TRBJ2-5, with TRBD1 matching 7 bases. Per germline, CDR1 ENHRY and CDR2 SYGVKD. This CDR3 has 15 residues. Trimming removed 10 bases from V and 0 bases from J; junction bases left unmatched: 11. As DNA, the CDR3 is TGTGCCACGATGACCGGGACAGCCTACCAAGAGACCCAGTACTTC. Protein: CATMTGTAYQETQYF.

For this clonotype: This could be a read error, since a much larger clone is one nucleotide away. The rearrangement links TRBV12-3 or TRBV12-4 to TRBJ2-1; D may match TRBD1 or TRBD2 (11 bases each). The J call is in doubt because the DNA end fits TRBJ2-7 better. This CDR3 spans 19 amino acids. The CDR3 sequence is CASTAGQGAKASGRNEQYF. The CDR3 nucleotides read TGTGCCAGCACCGCAGGACAGGGGGCGAAGGCTAGCGGGAGGAATGAGCAGTACTTC.

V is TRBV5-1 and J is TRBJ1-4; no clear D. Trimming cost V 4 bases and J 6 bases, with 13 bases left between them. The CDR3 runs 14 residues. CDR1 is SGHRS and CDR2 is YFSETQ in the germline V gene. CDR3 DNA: TGCGCCAGCAGCCCGGTGCGGCGGGATGAAAAACTGTTTTTT. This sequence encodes CASSPVRRDEKLFF.

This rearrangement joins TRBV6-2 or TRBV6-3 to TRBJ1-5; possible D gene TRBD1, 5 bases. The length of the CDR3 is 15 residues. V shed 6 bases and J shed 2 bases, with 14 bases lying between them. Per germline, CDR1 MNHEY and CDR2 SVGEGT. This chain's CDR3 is CASSRQPGGNQPQHF. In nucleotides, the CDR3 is TGTGCCAGCAGCCGACAGCCGGGAGGCAATCAGCCCCAGCATTTT.

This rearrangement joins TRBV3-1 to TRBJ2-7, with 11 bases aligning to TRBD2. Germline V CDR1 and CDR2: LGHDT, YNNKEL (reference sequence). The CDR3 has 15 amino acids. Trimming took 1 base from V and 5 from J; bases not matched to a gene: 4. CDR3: CASSQVTSGSHEQYF. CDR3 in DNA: TGTGCCAGCAGCCAAGTCACTAGCGGGAGCCACGAGCAGTACTTC.

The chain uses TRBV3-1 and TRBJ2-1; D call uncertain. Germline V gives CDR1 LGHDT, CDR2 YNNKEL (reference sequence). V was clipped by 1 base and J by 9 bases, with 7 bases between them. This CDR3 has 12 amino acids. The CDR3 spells CASSQVTGEQFF. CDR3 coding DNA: TGTGCCAGCAGCCAAGTCACGGGTGAGCAGTTCTTC.

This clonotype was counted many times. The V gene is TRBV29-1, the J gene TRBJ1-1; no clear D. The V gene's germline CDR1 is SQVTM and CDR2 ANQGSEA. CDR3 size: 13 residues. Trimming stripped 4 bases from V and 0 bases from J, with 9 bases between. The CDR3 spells CSVGDIMNTEAFF. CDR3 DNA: TGCAGCGTTGGCGACATTATGAACACTGAAGCTTTCTTT.

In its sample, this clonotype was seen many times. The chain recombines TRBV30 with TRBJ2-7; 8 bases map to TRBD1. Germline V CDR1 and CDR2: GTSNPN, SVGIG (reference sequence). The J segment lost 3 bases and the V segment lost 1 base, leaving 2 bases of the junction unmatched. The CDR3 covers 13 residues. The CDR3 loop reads CAWSGDRGYEQYF. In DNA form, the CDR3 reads TGTGCCTGGAGTGGTGACAGGGGCTACGAGCAGTACTTC.

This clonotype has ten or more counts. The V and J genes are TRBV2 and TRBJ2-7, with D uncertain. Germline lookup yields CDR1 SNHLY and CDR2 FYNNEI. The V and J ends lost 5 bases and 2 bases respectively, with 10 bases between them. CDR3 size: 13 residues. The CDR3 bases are TGTGCCAGCAGTTCCGACTCTACCTACGAGCAGTACTTC. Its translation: CASSSDSTYEQYF.